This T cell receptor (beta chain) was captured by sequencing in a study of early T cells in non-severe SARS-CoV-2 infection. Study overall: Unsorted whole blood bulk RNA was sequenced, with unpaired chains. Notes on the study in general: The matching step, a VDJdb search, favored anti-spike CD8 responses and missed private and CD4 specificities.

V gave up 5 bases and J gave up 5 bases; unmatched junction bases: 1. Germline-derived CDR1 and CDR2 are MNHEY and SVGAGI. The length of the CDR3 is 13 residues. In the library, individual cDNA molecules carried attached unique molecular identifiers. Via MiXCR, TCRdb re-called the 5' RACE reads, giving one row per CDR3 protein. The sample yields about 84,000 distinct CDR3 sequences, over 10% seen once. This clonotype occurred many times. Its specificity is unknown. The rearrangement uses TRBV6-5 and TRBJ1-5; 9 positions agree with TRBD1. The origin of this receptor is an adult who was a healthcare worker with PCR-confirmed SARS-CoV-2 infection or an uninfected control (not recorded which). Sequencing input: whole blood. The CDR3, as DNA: TGTGCCAGCAGTAGGACAGGGGATCAGCCCCAGCATTTT. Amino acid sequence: CASSRTGDQPQHF.